This T cell receptor (beta chain) was identified during a study of post-analysis software for immune sequencing data. Study-wide context: Progressive-relapsing, secondary progressive and relapsing-remitting multiple sclerosis were among the disease courses included. Study results and limitations: F measure clustering grouped samples strongly by preparation batch. When patients were compared with controls, 4 or 5 TRBV segments were more frequent, TRBV5-6, TRBV5-1 and TRBV20-1 among them. Controls significantly exceeded multiple sclerosis patients in normalized Chao1 diversity.

V was clipped by 4 bases and J by 3 bases; unmatched bases: 8. The CDR3 consists of 15 residues. Presence of unique molecular identifiers characterized the TCR beta cDNA libraries. The authors obtained 500,000 or so cDNA molecules from approximately 0.95 to 9.8 million T cells. MiXCR, run by TCRdb on the PCR reads, gives a single entry per CDR3 protein. Of fewer than 700,000 distinct CDR3 sequences detected, roughly 47% appear once; the ten largest clones hold 1.5% to 2%. Concerning this clonotype: The antigen is not known.

Input material: blood. The V and J genes are TRBV12-3 or TRBV12-4 and TRBJ1-2; 7 bases match TRBD1. This TCR came from a girl aged 5 to 17 with multiple sclerosis. CDR3 residues: CASSSTGLRDYGYTF. CDR3 bases: TGTGCCAGCAGTTCGACAGGGTTACGTGACTATGGCTACACCTTC.